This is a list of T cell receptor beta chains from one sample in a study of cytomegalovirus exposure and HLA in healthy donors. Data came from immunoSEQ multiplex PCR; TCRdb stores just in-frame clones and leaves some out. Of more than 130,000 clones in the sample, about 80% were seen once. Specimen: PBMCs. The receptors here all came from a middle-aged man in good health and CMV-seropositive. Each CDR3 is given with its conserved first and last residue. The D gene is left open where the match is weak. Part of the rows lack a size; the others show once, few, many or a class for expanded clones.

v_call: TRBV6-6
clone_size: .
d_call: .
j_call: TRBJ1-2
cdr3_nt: TGTGCCAGCAGTTACGGCGACAGAAGTCGGGGCTACACCTTC
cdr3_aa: CASSYGDRSRGYTF

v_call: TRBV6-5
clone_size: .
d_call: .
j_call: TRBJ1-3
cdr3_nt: TGTGCCAGCAGTTACTCGACAGGAAACACCATATATTTT
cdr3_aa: CASSYSTGNTIYF

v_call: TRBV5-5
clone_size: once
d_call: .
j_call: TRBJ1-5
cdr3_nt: TGTGCCAGCAGCTCGCCGGGGAGCAATCAGCCCCAGCATTTT
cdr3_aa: CASSSPGSNQPQHF

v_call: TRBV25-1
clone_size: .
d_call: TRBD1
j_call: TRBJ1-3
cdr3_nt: TGTGCCAGCAGTGGGGTAGGGGGCCTTGGAAACACCATATATTTT
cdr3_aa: CASSGVGGLGNTIYF

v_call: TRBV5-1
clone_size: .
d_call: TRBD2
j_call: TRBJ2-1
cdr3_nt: TGCGCCAGCAGCTCAGGGACTAGCGGGAGCTATGAGCAGTTCTTC
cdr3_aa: CASSSGTSGSYEQFF

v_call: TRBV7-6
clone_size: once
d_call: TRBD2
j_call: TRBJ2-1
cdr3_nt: TGTGCCAGCAGCTTAGCCCGGGGCGGGAGTCAGGATGAGCAGTTCTTC
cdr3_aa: CASSLARGGSQDEQFF

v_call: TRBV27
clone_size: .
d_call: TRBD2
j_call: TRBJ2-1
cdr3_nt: TGTGCCAGCAGCCTGGGACTAGCGGGAGCGGGTGAGCAGTTCTTC
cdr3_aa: CASSLGLAGAGEQFF

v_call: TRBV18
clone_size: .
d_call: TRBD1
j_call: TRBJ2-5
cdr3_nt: TGTGCCAGCTCACGAGGACAGGTCCAAGAGACCCAGTACTTC
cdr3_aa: CASSRGQVQETQYF

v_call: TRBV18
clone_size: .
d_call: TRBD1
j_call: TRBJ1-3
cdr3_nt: TGTGCCAGCTCACCACGGGACAGGAGCTCTGGAAACACCATATATTTT
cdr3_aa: CASSPRDRSSGNTIYF

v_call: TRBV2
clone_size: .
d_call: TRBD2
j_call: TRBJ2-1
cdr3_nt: TGTGCCAGCAGTGAAGGGGGGGGTCTATCCTACAATGAGCAGTTCTTC
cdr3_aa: CASSEGGGLSYNEQFF

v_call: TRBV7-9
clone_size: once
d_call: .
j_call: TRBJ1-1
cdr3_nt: TGTGCCACACGCTTGGTGAGGGAGAACACTGAAGCTTTCTTT
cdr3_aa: CATRLVRENTEAFF

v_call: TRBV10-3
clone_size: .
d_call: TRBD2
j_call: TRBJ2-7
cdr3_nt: TGTGCCATAGCCGGGACTAGCTCCTACGAGCAGTACTTC
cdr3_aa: CAIAGTSSYEQYF

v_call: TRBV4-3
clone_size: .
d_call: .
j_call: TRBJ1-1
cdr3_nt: TGCGCCAGCAGCCAAGGTGGGGGGTACAGTGAAGCTTTCTTT
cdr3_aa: CASSQGGGYSEAFF

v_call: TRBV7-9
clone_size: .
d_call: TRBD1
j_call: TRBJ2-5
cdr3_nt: TGTGCCAGCAGCCTAGGACAGGCGTTCGGGACCCAGTACTTC
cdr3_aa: CASSLGQAFGTQYF

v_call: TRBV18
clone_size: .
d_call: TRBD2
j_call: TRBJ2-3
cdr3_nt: TGTGCCAGCTCACTTCGGACTAGCGGGGGGGCCGATACGCAGTATTTT
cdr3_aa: CASSLRTSGGADTQYF

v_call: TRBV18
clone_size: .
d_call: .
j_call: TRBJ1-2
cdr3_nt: TGTGCCAGCTCACCCCGGGGAGGATCCAACTATGGCTACACCTTC
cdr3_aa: CASSPRGGSNYGYTF

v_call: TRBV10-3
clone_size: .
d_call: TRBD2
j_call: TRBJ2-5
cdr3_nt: TGTGCCATCAGTGAGTCGTCGGGGGGGCCCAAGACCCAGTACTTC
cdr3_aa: CAISESSGGPKTQYF

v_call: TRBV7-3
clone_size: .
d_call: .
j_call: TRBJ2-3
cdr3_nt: TGTGCCAGCAGCCCCGAGGGCTACCAAGATACGCAGTATTTT
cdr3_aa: CASSPEGYQDTQYF

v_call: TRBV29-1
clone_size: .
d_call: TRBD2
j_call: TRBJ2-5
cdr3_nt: TGCAGCGTTTTAGGGAGGGGACAAGAGACCCAGTACTTC
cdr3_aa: CSVLGRGQETQYF

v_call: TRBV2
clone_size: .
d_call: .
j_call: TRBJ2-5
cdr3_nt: TGTGCCAGCAGTGACACCAGGGGCGGCGTGGGGACCCAGTACTTC
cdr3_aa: CASSDTRGGVGTQYF

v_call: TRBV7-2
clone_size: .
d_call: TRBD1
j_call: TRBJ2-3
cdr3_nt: TGTGCCAGCAGCTTAGAGAGGGGGCGGGCAGATACGCAGTATTTT
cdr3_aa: CASSLERGRADTQYF

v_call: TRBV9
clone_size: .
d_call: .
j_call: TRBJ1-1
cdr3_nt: TGTGCCAGCAGCGTCGACAGCACTAACACTGAAGCTTTCTTT
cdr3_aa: CASSVDSTNTEAFF